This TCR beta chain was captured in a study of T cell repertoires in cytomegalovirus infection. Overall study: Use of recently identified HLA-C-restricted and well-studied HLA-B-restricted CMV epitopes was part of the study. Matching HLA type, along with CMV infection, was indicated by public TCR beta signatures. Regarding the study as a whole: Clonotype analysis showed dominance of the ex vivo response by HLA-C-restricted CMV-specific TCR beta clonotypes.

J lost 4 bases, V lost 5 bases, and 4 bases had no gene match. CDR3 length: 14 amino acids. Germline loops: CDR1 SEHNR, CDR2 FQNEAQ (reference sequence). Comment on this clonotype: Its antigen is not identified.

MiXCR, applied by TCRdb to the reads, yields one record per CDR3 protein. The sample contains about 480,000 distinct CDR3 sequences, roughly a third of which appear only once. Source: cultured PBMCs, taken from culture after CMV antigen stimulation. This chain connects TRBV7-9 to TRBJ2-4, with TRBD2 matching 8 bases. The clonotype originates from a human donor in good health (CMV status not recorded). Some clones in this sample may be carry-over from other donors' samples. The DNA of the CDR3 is TGTGCCAGCAGCAGAAGCGGGAGTAAAAACATTCAGTACTTC. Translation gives CASSRSGSKNIQYF.